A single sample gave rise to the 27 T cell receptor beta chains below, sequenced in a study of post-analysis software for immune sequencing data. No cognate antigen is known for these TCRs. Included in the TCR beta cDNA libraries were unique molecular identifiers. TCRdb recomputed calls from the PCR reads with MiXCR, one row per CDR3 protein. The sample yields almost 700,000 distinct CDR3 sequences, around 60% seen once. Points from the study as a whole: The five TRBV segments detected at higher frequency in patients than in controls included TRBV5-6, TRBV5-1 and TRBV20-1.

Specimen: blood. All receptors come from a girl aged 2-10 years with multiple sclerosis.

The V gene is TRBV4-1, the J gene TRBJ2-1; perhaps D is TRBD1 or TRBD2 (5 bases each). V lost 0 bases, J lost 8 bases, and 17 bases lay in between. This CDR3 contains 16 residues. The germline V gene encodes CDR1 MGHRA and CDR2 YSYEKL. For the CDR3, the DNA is TGCGCCAGCAGCCAAGAATGGCCCCGGGACGAAGATGAGCAGTTCTTC. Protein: CASSQEWPRDEDEQFF.

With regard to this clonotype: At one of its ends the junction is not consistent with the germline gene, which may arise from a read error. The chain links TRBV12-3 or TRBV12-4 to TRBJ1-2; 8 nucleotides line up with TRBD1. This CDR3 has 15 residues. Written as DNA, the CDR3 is TGTGCCAGCAGTTCCCCCCGGACAGGGTACTATGGCTGCACCTTC. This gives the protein CASSSPRTGYYGCTF.

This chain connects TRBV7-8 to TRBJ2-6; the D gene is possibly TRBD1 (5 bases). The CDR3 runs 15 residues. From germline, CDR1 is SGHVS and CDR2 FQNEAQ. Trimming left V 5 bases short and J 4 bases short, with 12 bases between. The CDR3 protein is CASSPRAPGANVLTF. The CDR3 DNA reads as TGTGCCAGCAGCCCCAGGGCCCCGGGGGCCAACGTCCTGACTTTC.

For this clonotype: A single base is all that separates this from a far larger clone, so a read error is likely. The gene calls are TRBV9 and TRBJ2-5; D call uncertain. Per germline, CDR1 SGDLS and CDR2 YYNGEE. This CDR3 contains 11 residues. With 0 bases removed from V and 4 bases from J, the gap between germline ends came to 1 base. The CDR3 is CASSVAETQYF. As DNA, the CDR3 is TGTGCCAGCAGCGTAGCAGAGACCCAGTACTTC.

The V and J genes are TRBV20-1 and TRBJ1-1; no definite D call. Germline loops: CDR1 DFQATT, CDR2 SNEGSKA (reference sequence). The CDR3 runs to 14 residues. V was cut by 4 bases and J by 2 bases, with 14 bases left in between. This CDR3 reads CSAIAGSVNTEAFF. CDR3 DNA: TGCAGTGCTATCGCTGGGTCCGTAAACACTGAAGCTTTCTTT.

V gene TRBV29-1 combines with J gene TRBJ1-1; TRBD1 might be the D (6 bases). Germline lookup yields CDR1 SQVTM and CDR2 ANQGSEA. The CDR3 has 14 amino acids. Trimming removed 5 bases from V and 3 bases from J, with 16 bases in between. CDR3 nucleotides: TGCAGCGTTAATGTACAGGGTACCGACACTGAAGCTTTCTTT. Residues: CSVNVQGTDTEAFF.

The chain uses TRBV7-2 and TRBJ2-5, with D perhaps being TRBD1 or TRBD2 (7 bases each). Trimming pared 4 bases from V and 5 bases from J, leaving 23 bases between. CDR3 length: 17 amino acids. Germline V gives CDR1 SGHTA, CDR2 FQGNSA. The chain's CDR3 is CASSSSLYDREGETQYF. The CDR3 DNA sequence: TGTGCCAGCAGCTCATCATTATATGACAGGGAGGGGGAGACCCAGTACTTC.

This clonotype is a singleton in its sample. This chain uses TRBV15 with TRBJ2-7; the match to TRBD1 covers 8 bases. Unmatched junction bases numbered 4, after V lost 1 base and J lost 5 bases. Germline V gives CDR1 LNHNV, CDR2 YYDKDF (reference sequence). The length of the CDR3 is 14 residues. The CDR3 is CATSRAGQGDEQYF. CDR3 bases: TGTGCCACCAGCAGAGCTGGACAGGGTGACGAGCAGTACTTC. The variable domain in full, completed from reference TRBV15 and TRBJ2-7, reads DAMVIQNPRYQVTQFGKPVTLSCSQTLNHNVMYWYQQKSSQAPKLLFHYYDKDFNNEADTPDNFQSRRPNTSFCFLDIRSPGLGDTAMYLCATSRAGQGDEQYFGPGTRLTVT.

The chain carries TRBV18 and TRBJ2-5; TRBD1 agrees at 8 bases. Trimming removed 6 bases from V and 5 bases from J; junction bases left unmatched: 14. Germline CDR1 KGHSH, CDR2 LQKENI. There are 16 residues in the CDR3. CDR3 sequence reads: CASSAAVAGGGETQYF. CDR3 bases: TGTGCCAGCTCCGCGGCTGTCGCAGGGGGCGGTGAGACCCAGTACTTC.

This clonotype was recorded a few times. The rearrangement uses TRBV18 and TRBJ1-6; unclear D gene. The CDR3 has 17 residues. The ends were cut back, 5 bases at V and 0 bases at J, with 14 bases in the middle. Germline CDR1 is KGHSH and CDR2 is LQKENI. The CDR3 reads CASSNYHSSSYNSPLHF. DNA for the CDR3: TGTGCCAGCTCAAATTATCACAGCAGCTCCTATAATTCACCCCTCCACTTT.

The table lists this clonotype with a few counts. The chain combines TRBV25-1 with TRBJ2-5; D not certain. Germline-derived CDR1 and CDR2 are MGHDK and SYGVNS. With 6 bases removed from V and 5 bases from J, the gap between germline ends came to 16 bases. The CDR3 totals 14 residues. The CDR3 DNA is TGTGCCAGCAGGTCGACTCGGTCCCAGGAGACCCAGTACTTC. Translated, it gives CASRSTRSQETQYF.

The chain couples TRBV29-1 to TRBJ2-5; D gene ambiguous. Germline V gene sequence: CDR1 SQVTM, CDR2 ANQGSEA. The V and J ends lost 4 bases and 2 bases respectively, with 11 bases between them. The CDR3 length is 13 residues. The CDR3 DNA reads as TGCAGCGTTGGAAAGGTTCCTCAAGAGACCCAGTACTTC. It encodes CSVGKVPQETQYF.

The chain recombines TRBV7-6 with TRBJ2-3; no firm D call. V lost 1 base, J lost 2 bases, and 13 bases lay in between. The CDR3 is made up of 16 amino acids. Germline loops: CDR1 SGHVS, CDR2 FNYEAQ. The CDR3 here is CASSLGGSIYTDTQYF. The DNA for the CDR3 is TGTGCCAGCAGCTTAGGAGGTTCTATCTACACAGATACGCAGTATTTT.

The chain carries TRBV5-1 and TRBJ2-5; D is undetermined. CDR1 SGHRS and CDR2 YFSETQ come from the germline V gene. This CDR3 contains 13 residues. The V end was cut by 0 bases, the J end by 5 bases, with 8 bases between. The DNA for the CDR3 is TGCGCCAGCAGCTTGGCAGTGACGGAGACCCAGTACTTC. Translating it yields CASSLAVTETQYF. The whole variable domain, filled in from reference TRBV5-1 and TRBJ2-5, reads KAGVTQTPRYLIKTRGQQVTLSCSPISGHRSVSWYQQTPGQGLQFLFEYFSETQRNKGNFPGRFSGRQFSNSRSEMNVSTLELGDSALYLCASSLAVTETQYFGPGTRLLVL.

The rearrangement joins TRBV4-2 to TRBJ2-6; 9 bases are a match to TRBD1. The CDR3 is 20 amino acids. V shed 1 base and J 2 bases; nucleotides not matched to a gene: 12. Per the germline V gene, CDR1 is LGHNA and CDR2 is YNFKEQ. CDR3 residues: CASSQVKSPGQGAGANVLTF. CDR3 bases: TGTGCCAGCAGCCAAGTGAAGTCCCCGGGACAGGGTGCTGGGGCCAACGTCCTGACTTTC.

The CDR3 DNA reads as TGTGCCAGCAGCCGAGAGACCGACCGCCTCTACAGGGATGAAAAACTGTTTTTT. Its translation: CASSRETDRLYRDEKLFF. This chain uses TRBV3-1 with TRBJ1-4; TRBD1 might be the D (6 bases). The CDR3 length is 18 residues. V gave up 4 bases and J gave up 6 bases, with 24 bases separating them. Germline V gives CDR1 LGHDT, CDR2 YNNKEL (reference sequence).

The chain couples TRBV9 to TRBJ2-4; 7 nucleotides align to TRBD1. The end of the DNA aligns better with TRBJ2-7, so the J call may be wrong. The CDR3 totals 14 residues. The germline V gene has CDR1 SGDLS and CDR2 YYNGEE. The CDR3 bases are TGTGCCAGCAGCGTACAAGGGGGCCGCCACGAGCAGTACTTC. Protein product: CASSVQGGRHEQYF.

Here the CDR3 reads CAITLDQNTGELFF. The DNA for the CDR3 is TGTGCCATCACCTTGGACCAGAACACCGGGGAGCTGTTTTTT. The V call is TRBV10-3, the J call TRBJ2-2; no definite D call. CDR1 and CDR2 from the germline V gene are ENHRY and SYGVKD. Trimming pared 7 bases from V and 1 base from J, leaving 10 bases between. The CDR3 sequence is 14 residues long.

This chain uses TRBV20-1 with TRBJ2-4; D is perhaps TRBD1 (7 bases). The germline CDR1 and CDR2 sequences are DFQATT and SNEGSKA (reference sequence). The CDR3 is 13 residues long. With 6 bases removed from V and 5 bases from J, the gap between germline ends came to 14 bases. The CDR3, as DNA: TGCAGTGCCCCGGGGGACAGCCAAAACATTCAGTACTTC. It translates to CSAPGDSQNIQYF.

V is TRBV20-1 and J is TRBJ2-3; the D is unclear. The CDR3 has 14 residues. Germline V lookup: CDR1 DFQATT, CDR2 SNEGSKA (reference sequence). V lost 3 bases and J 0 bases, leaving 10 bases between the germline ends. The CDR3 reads CSARLGRSTDTQYF. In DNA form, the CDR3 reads TGCAGTGCTAGGTTAGGGCGGAGCACAGATACGCAGTATTTT.

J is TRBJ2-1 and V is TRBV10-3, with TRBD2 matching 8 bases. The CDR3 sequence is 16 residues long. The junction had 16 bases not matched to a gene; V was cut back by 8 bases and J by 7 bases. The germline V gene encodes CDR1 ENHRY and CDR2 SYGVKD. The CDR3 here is CAIGSLAGRWGNEQFF. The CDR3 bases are TGTGCCATCGGATCATTAGCGGGGCGCTGGGGGAATGAGCAGTTCTTC.

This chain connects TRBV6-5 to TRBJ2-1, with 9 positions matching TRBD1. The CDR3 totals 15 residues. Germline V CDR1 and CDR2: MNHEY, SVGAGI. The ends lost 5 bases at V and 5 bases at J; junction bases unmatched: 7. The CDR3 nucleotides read TGTGCCAGCAGTCCCGCTGGGACAGGGAACAATGAGCAGTTCTTC. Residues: CASSPAGTGNNEQFF.

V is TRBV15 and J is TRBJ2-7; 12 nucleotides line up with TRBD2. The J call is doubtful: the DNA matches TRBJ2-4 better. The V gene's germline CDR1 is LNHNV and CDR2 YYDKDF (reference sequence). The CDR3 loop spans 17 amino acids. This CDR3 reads CATSRDRLLAGGNIQYF. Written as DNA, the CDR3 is TGTGCCACCAGCAGAGACCGTCTCCTAGCGGGGGGGAACATTCAGTACTTC.

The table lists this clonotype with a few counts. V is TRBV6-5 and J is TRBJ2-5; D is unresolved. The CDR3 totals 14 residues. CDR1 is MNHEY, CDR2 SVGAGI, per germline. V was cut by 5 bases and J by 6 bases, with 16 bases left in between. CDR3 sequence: CASSRVPFGKTQYF. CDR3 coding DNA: TGTGCCAGCAGTCGAGTGCCATTTGGAAAGACCCAGTACTTC.

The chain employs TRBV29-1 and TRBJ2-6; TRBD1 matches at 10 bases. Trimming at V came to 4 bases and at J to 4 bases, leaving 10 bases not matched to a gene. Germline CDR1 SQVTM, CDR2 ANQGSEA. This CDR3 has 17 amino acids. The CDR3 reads CSVVEDRGPSGANVLTF. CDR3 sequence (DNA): TGCAGCGTTGTTGAAGACAGGGGGCCATCGGGGGCCAACGTCCTGACTTTC.

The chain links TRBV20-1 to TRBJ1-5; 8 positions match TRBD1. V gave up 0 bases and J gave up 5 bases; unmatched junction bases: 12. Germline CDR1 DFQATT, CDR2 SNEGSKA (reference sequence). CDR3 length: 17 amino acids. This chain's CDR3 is CSARDRTRGRKDQPQHF. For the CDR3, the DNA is TGCAGTGCTAGAGACCGGACCAGGGGGCGTAAGGATCAGCCCCAGCATTTT.

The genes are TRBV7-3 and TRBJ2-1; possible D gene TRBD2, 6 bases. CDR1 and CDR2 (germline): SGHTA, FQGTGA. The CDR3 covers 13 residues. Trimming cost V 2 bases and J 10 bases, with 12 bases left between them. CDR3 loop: CASSLSAGFEQFF. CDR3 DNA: TGTGCCAGCAGCTTATCGGCGGGATTCGAGCAGTTCTTC. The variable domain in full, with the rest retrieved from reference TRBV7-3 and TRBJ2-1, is GAGVSQTPSNKVTEKGKYVELRCDPISGHTALYWYRQSLGQGPEFLIYFQGTGAADDSGLPNDRFFAVRPEGSVSTLKIQRTERGDSAVYLCASSLSAGFEQFFGPGTRLTVL.